One sample yielded the 22 T cell receptor beta chains listed below, sequenced in a study of T-cell reconstitution after alpha-beta-depleted transplantation in children. The TCRbeta library was prepared with unique molecular identifiers. Each CDR3 protein gets one entry after TCRdb re-called the PCR reads with MiXCR. The table lists about 340,000 distinct CDR3 sequences, about 16% of them singletons. This material consisted of PBMCs, mostly from graft donor cells, taken 360 days after TCRalphabeta/CD19-depleted stem cell transplant. The receptors come from a male patient between 2 and 9 years old who had a stem cell transplant for acute lymphoblastic leukemia, so the T cells may come from the graft donor.

The V and J genes are TRBV9 and TRBJ2-7; D unresolved. This CDR3 is built from 13 residues. CDR1 and CDR2 from the germline V gene are SGDLS and YYNGEE. The V end lost 4 bases, the J end lost 5 bases, and 13 bases lay between the germline ends. The CDR3, as DNA: TGTGCCAGCAGCAATTCAAATCGTGACGAGCAGTACTTC. Translating gives CASSNSNRDEQYF.

The table lists this clonotype with many counts. This rearrangement joins TRBV4-1 to TRBJ2-7; the D gene is possibly TRBD1 (5 bases). The CDR3 sequence is 17 residues long. The germline CDR1 and CDR2 sequences are MGHRA and YSYEKL. V gave up 2 bases and J gave up 4 bases, with 21 bases separating them. The CDR3 nucleotides are TGCGCCAGCAGCCAATTGTATAGTCGGGCAGGGCGATACGAGCAGTACTTC. It translates to CASSQLYSRAGRYEQYF.

In this sample, this clonotype turned up many times. This chain connects TRBV20-1 to TRBJ2-7; a weak D match, TRBD2 (6 bases). CDR1 is DFQATT, CDR2 SNEGSKA, per germline (reference sequence). The CDR3 loop spans 12 amino acids. The V gene lost 3 bases and the J gene lost 3 bases, with 9 bases spanning the gap. The CDR3 bases are TGCAGTGCTAGCTCGGGGGTCTACGAGCAGTACTTC. Translation gives CSASSGVYEQYF.

This clonotype was observed at least ten times. The chain joins TRBV7-9 to TRBJ1-1, with 8 bases aligning to TRBD1. This CDR3 contains 13 residues. Germline CDR1 is SEHNR and CDR2 is FQNEAQ (reference sequence). V lost 5 bases, J lost 3 bases, and 2 bases stayed unmatched. The CDR3 is CASSQQGDTEAFF. The CDR3 nucleotides read TGTGCCAGCAGCCAACAGGGGGACACTGAAGCTTTCTTT.

This clonotype was counted only a few times. The chain has TRBV20-1 and TRBJ1-6; TRBD1 might be the D (5 bases). The V gene lost 3 bases and the J gene lost 7 bases, with 13 bases spanning the gap. Looked up from germline, CDR1 is DFQATT and CDR2 is SNEGSKA (reference sequence). The CDR3 consists of 14 residues. The CDR3 nucleotides read TGCAGTGCTAGTTCCGGGACCGAGAATTCACCCCTCCACTTT. It yields the protein CSASSGTENSPLHF.

The V and J genes are TRBV18 and TRBJ2-2; 10 bases fit TRBD2. Germline V gene sequence: CDR1 KGHSH, CDR2 LQKENI. Trimming removed 4 bases from V and 1 base from J; junction bases left unmatched: 3. This CDR3 has 16 amino acids. Here the CDR3 reads CASSQRLAGNTGELFF. In DNA, the CDR3 is TGTGCCAGCTCACAACGACTAGCGGGGAACACCGGGGAGCTGTTTTTT.

The chain employs TRBV28 and TRBJ2-7, with TRBD2 matching 8 bases. V dropped 3 bases and J dropped 4; count of bases not matched to a gene: 5. This CDR3 has 14 amino acids. The V gene's germline CDR1 is MDHEN and CDR2 SYDVKM. The CDR3 region is CASSLPAGVYEQYF. The CDR3 DNA follows: TGTGCCAGCAGTTTGCCAGCGGGAGTTTACGAGCAGTACTTC.

V usage is TRBV4-1 and J usage is TRBJ2-5, with D possibly matching TRBD2 (5 bases). CDR3 length equals 16 residues. The V gene lost 1 base and the J gene lost 3 bases, with 15 bases spanning the gap. Germline V gives CDR1 MGHRA, CDR2 YSYEKL. CDR3 sequence: CASSQVNGLEEETQYF. The CDR3 coding sequence is TGCGCCAGCAGCCAAGTGAACGGACTCGAGGAAGAGACCCAGTACTTC.

This chain uses TRBV12-3 or TRBV12-4 with TRBJ2-1; D is possibly TRBD1 (6 bases). V lost 2 bases and J 1 base, leaving 9 bases between the germline ends. The CDR3 extends over 15 amino acids. CDR3 sequence: CASSLSRGSYNEQFF. The CDR3 coding sequence is TGTGCCAGCAGTTTATCCAGGGGTTCCTACAATGAGCAGTTCTTC.

This clonotype occurred a few times. The rearrangement links TRBV20-1 to TRBJ2-2; D not certain. V lost 6 bases to trimming and J lost 7 bases, with 9 bases between them. Germline loops: CDR1 DFQATT, CDR2 SNEGSKA (reference sequence). The CDR3 covers 11 residues. This chain's CDR3 is CSAEQVGELFF. For the CDR3, the DNA is TGCAGTGCGGAGCAGGTCGGGGAGCTGTTTTTT.

The gene calls are TRBV3-1 and TRBJ1-4; unclear D gene. Germline-derived CDR1 and CDR2 are LGHDT and YNNKEL (reference sequence). Trimming took 4 bases from V and 5 from J, leaving 8 bases between them. This CDR3 has 13 residues. The DNA of the CDR3 is TGTGCCAGCAGCCGAGTCCCCAATGAAAAACTGTTTTTT. This gives the protein CASSRVPNEKLFF.

There are a few counts of this clonotype. V is TRBV4-3 and J is TRBJ2-3, with TRBD2 as a possible D gene (5 bases). V lost 0 bases and J lost 3, with 16 bases in between. The CDR3 contains 17 residues. Germline loops: CDR1 LGHNA, CDR2 YSLEER. The CDR3 sequence is CASSQDVRQTGTDTQYF. The DNA for the CDR3 is TGCGCCAGCAGCCAAGACGTCCGCCAGACGGGAACAGATACGCAGTATTTT.

This clonotype was seen a handful of times. This chain connects TRBV4-1 to TRBJ2-7; 8 nucleotides align to TRBD1. Germline CDR1 reads MGHRA; CDR2 reads YSYEKL. The trim removed 0 bases at V and 2 bases at J, leaving 6 bases unmatched. The length of the CDR3 is 16 residues. The CDR3 DNA reads TGCGCCAGCAGCCAAGATCTAGGGACAGGAACCTACGAGCAGTACTTC. As protein: CASSQDLGTGTYEQYF.

A note on this clonotype: One junction end disagrees with the germline gene, perhaps due to a read error. The chain is built from TRBV6-1 and TRBJ2-7, with D maybe TRBD2 (6 bases). Germline V lookup: CDR1 MNHNS, CDR2 SASEGT. CDR3 length: 18 residues. CDR3 residues: CASSRGLSLNLPTYEQYF. The CDR3 DNA follows: TGTGCCAGCAGCCGGGGACTGTCACTGAACCTTCCAACCTACGAGCAATACTTC.

The chain uses TRBV5-1 and TRBJ2-1, with 10 bases fitting TRBD1. This CDR3 is built from 17 residues. In germline, CDR1 is SGHRS, CDR2 YFSETQ. V lost 4 bases, J lost 1 base, and 8 bases stayed unmatched. The CDR3 nucleotides are TGCGCCAGCAGCCCGACAGGGGGCGTTTGGTCCTACAATGAGCAGTTCTTC. Protein product: CASSPTGGVWSYNEQFF. Drawing the rest from reference TRBV5-1 and TRBJ2-1, the complete variable domain is KAGVTQTPRYLIKTRGQQVTLSCSPISGHRSVSWYQQTPGQGLQFLFEYFSETQRNKGNFPGRFSGRQFSNSRSEMNVSTLELGDSALYLCASSPTGGVWSYNEQFFGPGTRLTVL.

On this clonotype itself: One junction end does not reproduce the germline sequence, and a read error may be involved. The gene calls are TRBV4-2 and TRBJ2-2, with D possibly being TRBD2 (5 bases). The germline CDR1 and CDR2 sequences are LGHNA and YNFKEQ. The CDR3 has 18 amino acids. CDR3 region: CASIQDPQRGRNTGELFF. The CDR3 coding sequence is TGTGCCAGCATCCAAGATCCGCAGAGAGGGAGAAACACCGGGGAGCTGTTTTTT.

The chain uses TRBV4-1 and TRBJ1-1; D might be TRBD1 (6 bases). Germline lookup yields CDR1 MGHRA and CDR2 YSYEKL. V dropped 0 bases and J dropped 0 bases, with 14 bases sitting between them. The CDR3 runs to 17 residues. CDR3 in DNA: TGCGCCAGCAGCCAAGAGGGGGGGCCCCACATGAACACTGAAGCTTTCTTT. Encoded protein: CASSQEGGPHMNTEAFF.

V and J are TRBV12-5 and TRBJ2-3, with 9 bases that match TRBD2. This CDR3 has 14 residues. The junction had 4 bases not matched to a gene; V was cut back by 5 bases and J by 4 bases. Germline CDR1 and CDR2: LGHNT and FRNRAP. The DNA for the CDR3 is TGTGCTAGTGGTCGGACTAGCGCCTCAGATACGCAGTATTTT. Translating it yields CASGRTSASDTQYF.

This clonotype was detected ten times or more. The rearrangement uses TRBV9 and TRBJ2-1; 13 nucleotides align to TRBD2. CDR1 and CDR2 (germline): SGDLS, YYNGEE. The J segment lost 6 bases and the V segment lost 1 base, leaving 1 base of the junction unmatched. The CDR3 spans 15 residues. CDR3 nucleotide sequence: TGTGCCAGCAGCGTACGGACTAGCGGGAGCAATGAGCAGTTCTTC. It yields the protein CASSVRTSGSNEQFF.

Notes on this clonotype: This likely comes from a read error, as the CDR3 has no conserved phenylalanine or tryptophan at its end. The chain recombines TRBV28 with TRBJ1-5; 7 bases line up with TRBD1. The CDR3 length is 15 residues. The trim removed 4 bases at V and 3 bases at J, leaving 6 bases unmatched. The V gene's germline CDR1 is MDHEN and CDR2 SYDVKM. CDR3 bases: TGTGCCAGCAGTTCCGGGACAGCTCTCAATCAGCCCCAGCATTGT. Protein: CASSSGTALNQPQHC.

The chain joins TRBV28 to TRBJ2-5; 7 nucleotides agree with TRBD2. There are 13 residues in the CDR3. V lost 3 bases, J lost 5 bases, and 3 bases stayed unmatched. In germline, CDR1 is MDHEN, CDR2 SYDVKM. The CDR3 spells CASSFLGGETQYF. The DNA of the CDR3 is TGTGCCAGCAGTTTCCTGGGGGGGGAGACCCAGTACTTC.

The CDR3 spells CASSPARPYNSPLHF. CDR3 nucleotide sequence: TGCGCCAGCAGCCCAGCTCGGCCATATAATTCACCCCTCCACTTT. V and J are TRBV4-3 and TRBJ1-6; unclear D gene. The CDR3 is made up of 15 amino acids. With 4 bases removed from V and 4 bases from J, the gap between germline ends came to 11 bases. In germline, CDR1 is LGHNA, CDR2 YSLEER.